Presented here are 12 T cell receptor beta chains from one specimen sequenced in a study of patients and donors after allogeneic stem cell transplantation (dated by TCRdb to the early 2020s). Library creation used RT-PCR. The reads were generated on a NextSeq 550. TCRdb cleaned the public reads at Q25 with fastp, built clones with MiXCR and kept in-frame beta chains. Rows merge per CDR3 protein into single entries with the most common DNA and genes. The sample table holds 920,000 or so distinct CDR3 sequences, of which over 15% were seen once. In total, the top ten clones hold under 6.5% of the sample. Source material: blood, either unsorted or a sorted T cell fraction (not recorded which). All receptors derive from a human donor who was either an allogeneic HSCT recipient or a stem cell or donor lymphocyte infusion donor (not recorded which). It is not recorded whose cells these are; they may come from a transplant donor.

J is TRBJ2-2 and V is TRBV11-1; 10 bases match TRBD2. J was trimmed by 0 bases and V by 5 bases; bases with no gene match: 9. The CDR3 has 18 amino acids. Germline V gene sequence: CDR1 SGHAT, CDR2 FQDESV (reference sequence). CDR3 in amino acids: CASSPRLAGTANTGELFF. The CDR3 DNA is TGTGCCAGCAGCCCAAGACTAGCGGGTACCGCGAACACCGGGGAGCTGTTTTTT.

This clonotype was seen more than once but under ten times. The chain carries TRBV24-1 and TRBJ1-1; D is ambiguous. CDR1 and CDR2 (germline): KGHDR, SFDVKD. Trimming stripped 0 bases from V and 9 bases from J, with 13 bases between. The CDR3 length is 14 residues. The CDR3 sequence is CATSDLSTPVKAFF. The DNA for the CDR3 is TGTGCCACCAGTGATTTGTCGACACCGGTTAAAGCTTTCTTT.

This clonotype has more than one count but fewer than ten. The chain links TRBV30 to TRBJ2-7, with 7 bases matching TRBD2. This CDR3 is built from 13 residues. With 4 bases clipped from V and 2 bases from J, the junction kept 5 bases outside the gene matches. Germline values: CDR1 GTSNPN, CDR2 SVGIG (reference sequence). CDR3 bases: TGTGCCTGGATTGGGGGGGTGCCCTACGAGCAGTACTTC. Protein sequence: CAWIGGVPYEQYF.

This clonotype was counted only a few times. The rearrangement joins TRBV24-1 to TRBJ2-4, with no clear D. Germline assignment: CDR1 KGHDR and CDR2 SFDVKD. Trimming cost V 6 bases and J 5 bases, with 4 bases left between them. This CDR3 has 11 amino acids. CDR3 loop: CATSQQNIQYF. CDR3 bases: TGTGCCACCAGTCAGCAAAACATTCAGTACTTC.

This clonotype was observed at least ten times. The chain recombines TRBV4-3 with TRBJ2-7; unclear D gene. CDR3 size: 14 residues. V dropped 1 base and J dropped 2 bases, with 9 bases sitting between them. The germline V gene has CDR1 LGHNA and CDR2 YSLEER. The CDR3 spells CASSQVAGPYEQYF. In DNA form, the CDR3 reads TGCGCCAGCAGCCAAGTTGCTGGGCCCTACGAGCAGTACTTC.

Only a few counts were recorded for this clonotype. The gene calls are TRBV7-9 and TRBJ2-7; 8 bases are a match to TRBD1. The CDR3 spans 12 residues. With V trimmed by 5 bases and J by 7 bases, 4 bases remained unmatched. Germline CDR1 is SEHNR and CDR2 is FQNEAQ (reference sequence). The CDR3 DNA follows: TGTGCCAGCAGCCGGACAGGGCAGGAGCAGTACTTC. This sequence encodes CASSRTGQEQYF.

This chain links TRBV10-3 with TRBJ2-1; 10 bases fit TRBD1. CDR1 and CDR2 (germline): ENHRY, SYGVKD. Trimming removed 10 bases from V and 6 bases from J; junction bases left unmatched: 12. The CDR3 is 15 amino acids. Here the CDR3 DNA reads TGTGCCACAACAATTCCCGGGACAGGGGTCAATGAGCAGTTCTTC. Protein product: CATTIPGTGVNEQFF.

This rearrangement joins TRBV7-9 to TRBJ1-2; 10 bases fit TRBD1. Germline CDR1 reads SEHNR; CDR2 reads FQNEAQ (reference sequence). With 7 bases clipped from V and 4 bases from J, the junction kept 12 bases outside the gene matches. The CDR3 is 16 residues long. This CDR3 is CASTRSSGTGVYGYTF. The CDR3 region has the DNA TGTGCCAGCACCAGATCATCCGGGACAGGGGTCTATGGCTACACCTTC.

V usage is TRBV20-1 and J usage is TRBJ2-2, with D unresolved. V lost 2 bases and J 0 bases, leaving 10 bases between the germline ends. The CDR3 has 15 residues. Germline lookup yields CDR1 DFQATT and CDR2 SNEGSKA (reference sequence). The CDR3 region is CSARKDMANTGELFF. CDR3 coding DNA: TGCAGTGCTAGAAAAGATATGGCGAACACCGGGGAGCTGTTTTTT.

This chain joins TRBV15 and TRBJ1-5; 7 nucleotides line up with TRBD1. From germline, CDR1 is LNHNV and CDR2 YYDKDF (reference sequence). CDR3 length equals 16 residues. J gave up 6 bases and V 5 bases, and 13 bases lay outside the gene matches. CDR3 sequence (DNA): TGTGCCACCAGCTCTCAAAGACAGGGATGGACTCAGCCCCAGCATTTT. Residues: CATSSQRQGWTQPQHF.

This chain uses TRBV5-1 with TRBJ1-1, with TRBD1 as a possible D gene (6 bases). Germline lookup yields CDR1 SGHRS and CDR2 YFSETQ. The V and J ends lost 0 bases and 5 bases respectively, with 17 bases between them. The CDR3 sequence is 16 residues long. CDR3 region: CASSLAVGGSRTEAFF. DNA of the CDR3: TGCGCCAGCAGCTTGGCGGTAGGGGGGAGTCGGACTGAAGCTTTCTTT.

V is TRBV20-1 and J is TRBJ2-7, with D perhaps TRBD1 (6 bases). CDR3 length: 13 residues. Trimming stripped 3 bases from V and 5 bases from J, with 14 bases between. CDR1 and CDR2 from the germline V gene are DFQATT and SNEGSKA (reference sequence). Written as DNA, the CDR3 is TGCAGTGCTAGCAGTGACAGGAGCCACGAGCAGTACTTC. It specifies CSASSDRSHEQYF.